The rows below give T cell receptor beta chains drawn from one sample of a study of early T cells in non-severe SARS-CoV-2 infection. TCRdb used MiXCR to reprocess the 5' RACE reads, holding one entry per CDR3 protein. Seen here are roughly 60,000 distinct CDR3 sequences, about 11% observed once, and the top ten hold less than 3.5%. Sequences were derived from whole blood, sampled at baseline. These receptors came from an adult who was a healthcare worker with PCR-confirmed SARS-CoV-2 infection or an uninfected control (not recorded which). Both conserved end residues are part of each CDR3. Each record gives: V gene, D gene, clone size, J gene, CDR3 DNA, CDR3 protein. A D gene is named only where the DNA matches it firmly. Rows may omit the clone size; those that give it use once, few, many or a size class.

v_call: TRBV11-2
d_call: -
clone_size: few
j_call: TRBJ2-1
cdr3_nt: TGTGCCAGCAGCTCGTACGTGGTAGCGGAGGATGAGCAGTTCTTC
cdr3_aa: CASSSYVVAEDEQFF

v_call: TRBV7-6
d_call: -
clone_size: few
j_call: TRBJ2-3
cdr3_nt: TGTGCCAGCAGCTTAGCGGCAGGGGACACAGATACGCAGTATTTT
cdr3_aa: CASSLAAGDTDTQYF

v_call: TRBV29-1
d_call: -
clone_size: many
j_call: TRBJ1-2
cdr3_nt: TGCAGCGTTGAGAAGACGGGGGGCTATGGCTACACCTTC
cdr3_aa: CSVEKTGGYGYTF

v_call: TRBV4-2
d_call: TRBD2
clone_size: few
j_call: TRBJ2-2
cdr3_nt: TGTGCCAGCAGCCAAGATGGGCTAGCGGGGTTCGGCGGGGAGCTGTTTTTT
cdr3_aa: CASSQDGLAGFGGELFF

v_call: TRBV7-9
d_call: -
clone_size: few
j_call: TRBJ1-2
cdr3_nt: TGTGCCAGCAGCCCGGGGGGGACCACCTTTGGCTACACCTTC
cdr3_aa: CASSPGGTTFGYTF

v_call: TRBV7-9
d_call: TRBD1
clone_size: -
j_call: TRBJ1-1
cdr3_nt: TGTGCCAGCAGCCAGGGGGTGAACACTGAAGCTTTCTTT
cdr3_aa: CASSQGVNTEAFF

v_call: TRBV13
d_call: -
clone_size: -
j_call: TRBJ2-1
cdr3_nt: TGTGCCAGCAGCCTCCCTCCAGGAGATGAGCAGTTCTTC
cdr3_aa: CASSLPPGDEQFF

v_call: TRBV10-2
d_call: TRBD1
clone_size: -
j_call: TRBJ1-6
cdr3_nt: TGCGCCAGCAGGAGGGACAGAGCTAATTCACCCCTCCACTTT
cdr3_aa: CASRRDRANSPLHF

v_call: TRBV3-1
d_call: TRBD2
clone_size: -
j_call: TRBJ2-1
cdr3_nt: TGTGCCAGCAGCCCACGGGTAGCGGGGCCCTACAATGAGCAGTTCTTC
cdr3_aa: CASSPRVAGPYNEQFF

v_call: TRBV7-6
d_call: TRBD2
clone_size: few
j_call: TRBJ2-1
cdr3_nt: TGTGCCAGCAGCCCATCCGGGACTAGCGGGGGGGCCGTCAATGAGCAGTTCTTC
cdr3_aa: CASSPSGTSGGAVNEQFF

v_call: TRBV19
d_call: TRBD1
clone_size: few
j_call: TRBJ2-6
cdr3_nt: TGTGCCAGTAGTATCGGACAGGCTGGGGCCAACGTCCTGACTTTC
cdr3_aa: CASSIGQAGANVLTF

v_call: TRBV5-4
d_call: TRBD2
clone_size: few
j_call: TRBJ2-3
cdr3_nt: TGTGCCAGCAGCTCACGGGACTGGGACCTAGCGGGGGGCAGGCAGTATTTT
cdr3_aa: CASSSRDWDLAGGRQYF

v_call: TRBV5-1
d_call: -
clone_size: -
j_call: TRBJ1-2
cdr3_nt: TGCGCCAGCAGTCAAGAATGGGCAAGCTATGGCTACACCTTC
cdr3_aa: CASSQEWASYGYTF

v_call: TRBV20-1
d_call: -
clone_size: -
j_call: TRBJ1-2
cdr3_nt: TGCAGTGCTAGCCTGTCCCAGGGCAACTTCAACTATGGCTACACCTTC
cdr3_aa: CSASLSQGNFNYGYTF

v_call: TRBV7-3
d_call: -
clone_size: -
j_call: TRBJ2-3
cdr3_nt: TGTGCCAGCAGGGCGGGTCTAGCAGGGGATACGCAGTATTTT
cdr3_aa: CASRAGLAGDTQYF

v_call: TRBV15
d_call: TRBD1
clone_size: few
j_call: TRBJ1-1
cdr3_nt: TGTGCCACCAGCAGGATTACCGGGACAGTCAACACTGAAGCTTTCTTT
cdr3_aa: CATSRITGTVNTEAFF

v_call: TRBV12-3/TRBV12-4
d_call: TRBD1
clone_size: -
j_call: TRBJ2-7
cdr3_nt: TGTGCCAGCAGCCCTCGGGACAGCTACGAGCAGTACTTC
cdr3_aa: CASSPRDSYEQYF